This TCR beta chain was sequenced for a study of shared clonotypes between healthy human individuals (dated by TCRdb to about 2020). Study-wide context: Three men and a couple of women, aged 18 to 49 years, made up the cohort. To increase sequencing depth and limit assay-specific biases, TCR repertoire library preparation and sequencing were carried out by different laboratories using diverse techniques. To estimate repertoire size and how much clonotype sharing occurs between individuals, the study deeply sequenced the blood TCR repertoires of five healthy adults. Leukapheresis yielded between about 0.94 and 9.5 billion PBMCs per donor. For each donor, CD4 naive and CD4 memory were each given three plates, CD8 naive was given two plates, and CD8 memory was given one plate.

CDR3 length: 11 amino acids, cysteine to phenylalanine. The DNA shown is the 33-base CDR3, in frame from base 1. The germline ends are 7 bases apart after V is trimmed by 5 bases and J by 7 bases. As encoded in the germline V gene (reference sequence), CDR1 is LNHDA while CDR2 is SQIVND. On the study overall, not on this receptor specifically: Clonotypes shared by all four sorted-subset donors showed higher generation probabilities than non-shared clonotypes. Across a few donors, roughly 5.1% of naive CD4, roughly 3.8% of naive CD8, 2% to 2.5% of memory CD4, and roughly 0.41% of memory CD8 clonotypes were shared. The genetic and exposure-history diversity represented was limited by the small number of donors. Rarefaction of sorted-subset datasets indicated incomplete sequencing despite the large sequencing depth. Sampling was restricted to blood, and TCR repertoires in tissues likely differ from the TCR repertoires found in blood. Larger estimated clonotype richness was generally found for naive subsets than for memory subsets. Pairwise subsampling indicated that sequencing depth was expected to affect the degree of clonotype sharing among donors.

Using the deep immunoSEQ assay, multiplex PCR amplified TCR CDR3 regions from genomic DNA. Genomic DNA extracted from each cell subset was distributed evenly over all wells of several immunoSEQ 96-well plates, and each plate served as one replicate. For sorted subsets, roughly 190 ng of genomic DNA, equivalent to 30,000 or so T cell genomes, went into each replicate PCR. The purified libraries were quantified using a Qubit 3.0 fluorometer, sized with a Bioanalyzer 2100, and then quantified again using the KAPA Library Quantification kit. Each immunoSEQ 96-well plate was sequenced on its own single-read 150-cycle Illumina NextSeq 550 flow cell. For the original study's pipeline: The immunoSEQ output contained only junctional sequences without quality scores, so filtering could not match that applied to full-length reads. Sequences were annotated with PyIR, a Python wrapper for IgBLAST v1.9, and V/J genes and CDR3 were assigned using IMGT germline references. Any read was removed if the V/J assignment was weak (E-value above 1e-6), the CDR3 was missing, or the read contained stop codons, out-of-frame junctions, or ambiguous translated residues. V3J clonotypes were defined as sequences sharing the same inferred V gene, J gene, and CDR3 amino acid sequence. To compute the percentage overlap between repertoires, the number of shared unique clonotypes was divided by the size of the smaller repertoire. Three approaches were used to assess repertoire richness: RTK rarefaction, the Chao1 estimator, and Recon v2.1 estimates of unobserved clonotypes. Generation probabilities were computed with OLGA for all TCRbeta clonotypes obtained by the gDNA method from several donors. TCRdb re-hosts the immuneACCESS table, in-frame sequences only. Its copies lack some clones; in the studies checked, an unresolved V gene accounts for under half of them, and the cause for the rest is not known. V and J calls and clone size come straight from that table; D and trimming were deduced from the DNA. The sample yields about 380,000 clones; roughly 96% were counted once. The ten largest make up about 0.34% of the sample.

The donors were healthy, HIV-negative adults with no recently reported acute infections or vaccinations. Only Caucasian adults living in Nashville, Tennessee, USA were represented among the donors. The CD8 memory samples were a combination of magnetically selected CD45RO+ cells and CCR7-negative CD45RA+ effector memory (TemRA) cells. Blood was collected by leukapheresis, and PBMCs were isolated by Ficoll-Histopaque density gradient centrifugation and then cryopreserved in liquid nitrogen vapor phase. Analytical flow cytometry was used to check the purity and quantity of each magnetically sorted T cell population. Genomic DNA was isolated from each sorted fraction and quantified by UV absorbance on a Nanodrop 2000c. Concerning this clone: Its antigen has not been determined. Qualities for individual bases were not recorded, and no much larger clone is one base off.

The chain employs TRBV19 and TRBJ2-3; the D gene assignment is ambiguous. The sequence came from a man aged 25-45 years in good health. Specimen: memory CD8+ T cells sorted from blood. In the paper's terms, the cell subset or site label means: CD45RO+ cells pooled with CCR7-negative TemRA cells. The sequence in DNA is TGTGCCAGTAGTCAAGCCCATACGCAGTATTTT. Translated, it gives CASSQAHTQYF.